The sequence of this T cell receptor (beta chain) was determined in a study of blood T cell repertoires in COVID-19. The overall study: COVID-19 samples, acute and convalescent, were from the United States, Italy and Spain.

Clones were sequenced by immunoSEQ multiplex PCR, and TCRdb holds only the in-frame ones, with some missing. The sample lists about 59,000 clones, 90% to 95% seen once, with about 9% in the top ten. Material for sequencing was peripheral blood. The clonotype comes from a human donor in a cohort sampled during active COVID-19.

The DNA for the CDR3 is TGTGCCAGCAGTGGTGGGGGGGAGTTTAGGAAACTGTTTTTT. Amino acid sequence: CASSGGGEFRKLFF. The rearrangement uses TRBV2 and TRBJ1-4, with D perhaps matching TRBD1 (5 bases). Germline lookup yields CDR1 SNHLY and CDR2 FYNNEI. Trimming removed 4 bases from V and 11 bases from J, with 17 bases in between. The CDR3 is made up of 14 amino acids.